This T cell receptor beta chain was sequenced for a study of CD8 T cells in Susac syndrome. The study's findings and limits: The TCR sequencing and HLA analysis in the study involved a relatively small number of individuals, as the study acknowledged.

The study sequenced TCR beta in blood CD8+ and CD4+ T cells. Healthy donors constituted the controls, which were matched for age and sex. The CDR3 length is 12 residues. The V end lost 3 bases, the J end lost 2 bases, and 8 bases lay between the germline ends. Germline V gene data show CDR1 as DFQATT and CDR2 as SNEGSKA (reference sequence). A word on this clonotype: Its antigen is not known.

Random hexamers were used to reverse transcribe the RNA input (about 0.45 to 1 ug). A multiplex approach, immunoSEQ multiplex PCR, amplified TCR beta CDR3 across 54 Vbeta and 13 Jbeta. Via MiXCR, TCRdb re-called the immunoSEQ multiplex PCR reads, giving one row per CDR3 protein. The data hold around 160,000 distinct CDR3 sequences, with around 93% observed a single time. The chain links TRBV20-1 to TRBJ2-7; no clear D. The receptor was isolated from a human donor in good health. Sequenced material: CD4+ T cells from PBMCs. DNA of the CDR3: TGCAGTGCTAGTCGGCCTGCCTACGAGCAGTACTTC. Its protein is CSASRPAYEQYF.